The 15 T cell receptor beta chains presented below share a single source sample, sequenced in a study of cytomegalovirus exposure and HLA in healthy donors. The PCR had 60 Vbeta and 13 Jbeta primers. This table comes from immunoSEQ multiplex PCR, and its TCRdb copy is limited to in-frame clones, with some not included. Among about 200,000 clones, 75% to 90% were seen once, and the ten largest hold around 0.34%. The source material was PBMCs. The receptors stem from a woman under 40 in good health and CMV-seronegative.

The chain uses TRBV7-9 and TRBJ2-3, with 11 bases identical to TRBD2. V shed 6 bases, J shed 0 bases, and the junction held 11 bases outside the gene matches. CDR1 is SEHNR, CDR2 FQNEAQ, per germline (reference sequence). The CDR3 sequence is 18 residues long. In DNA form, the CDR3 reads TGTGCCAGCAGTTTATTGCCGCGGACTAGCGGGAGCACAGATACGCAGTATTTT. Its protein is CASSLLPRTSGSTDTQYF.

This clone has only one observation. The rearrangement links TRBV9 to TRBJ2-1, with TRBD2 identical over 9 bases. Unmatched junction bases numbered 11, after V lost 0 bases and J lost 4 bases. The CDR3 covers 18 residues. Germline V gene data show CDR1 as SGDLS and CDR2 as YYNGEE. The CDR3 reads CASSVVGQTSGEYNEQFF. For the CDR3, the DNA is TGTGCCAGCAGCGTAGTGGGCCAGACTAGCGGAGAGTACAATGAGCAGTTCTTC. The complete variable domain, with remaining parts taken from reference TRBV9 and TRBJ2-1, reads DSGVTQTPKHLITATGQRVTLRCSPRSGDLSVYWYQQSLDQGLQFLIQYYNGEERAKGNILERFSAQQFPDLHSELNLSSLELGDSALYFCASSVVGQTSGEYNEQFFGPGTRLTVL.

V is TRBV7-8 and J is TRBJ1-2; 10 bases match TRBD1. The CDR3 consists of 16 residues. Germline V lookup: CDR1 SGHVS, CDR2 FQNEAQ. The junction had 13 bases not matched to a gene; V was cut back by 5 bases and J by 7 bases. The CDR3 DNA reads TGTGCCAGCAGCCCTGGGCGGGACAGGGGTTGGGGTGGCTACACCTTC. Translated, it gives CASSPGRDRGWGGYTF.

This chain joins TRBV5-5 and TRBJ2-5, with 11 nucleotides matching TRBD2. The germline CDR1 and CDR2 sequences are SGHKS and YYEKEE (reference sequence). The junction had 6 bases not matched to a gene; V was cut back by 0 bases and J by 2 bases. The CDR3 spans 17 residues. This CDR3 reads CASSLGLLAGGQETQYF. The CDR3 DNA is TGTGCCAGCAGCTTGGGGCTCCTAGCGGGAGGACAAGAGACCCAGTACTTC.

This chain links TRBV9 with TRBJ2-5, with D maybe TRBD1 (7 bases). This CDR3 has 17 residues. Between the trimmed V and J ends, which lost 0 bases and 2 bases, there was a span of 17 bases. Germline V gene lookup returns CDR1 SGDLS and CDR2 YYNGEE. CDR3 sequence (DNA): TGTGCCAGCAGCGTAGGCAGGGGGGCAGGGAGGCAAGAGACCCAGTACTTC. Protein product: CASSVGRGAGRQETQYF. Together with reference TRBV9 and TRBJ2-5, the CDR3 gives the full variable domain: DSGVTQTPKHLITATGQRVTLRCSPRSGDLSVYWYQQSLDQGLQFLIQYYNGEERAKGNILERFSAQQFPDLHSELNLSSLELGDSALYFCASSVGRGAGRQETQYFGPGTRLLVL.

The chain has TRBV4-2 and TRBJ1-5; D may be TRBD1 (6 bases). V was trimmed by 1 base and J by 0 bases, leaving 13 bases between them. Germline V gene lookup returns CDR1 LGHNA and CDR2 YNFKEQ. The CDR3 covers 17 residues. The chain's CDR3 is CASSQGIRGPSNQPQHF. The CDR3 nucleotides are TGTGCCAGCAGCCAAGGCATCAGGGGCCCTAGCAATCAGCCCCAGCATTTT.

The chain is built from TRBV10-3 and TRBJ2-7; 7 nucleotides align to TRBD1. Germline trimming cut 5 bases from V and 7 bases from J; bases unmatched to any gene: 5. The CDR3 runs 12 residues. In germline, CDR1 is ENHRY, CDR2 SYGVKD. The DNA for the CDR3 is TGTGCCATCAGTCAGGGGGAGTCGGAGCAGTACTTC. Encoded protein: CAISQGESEQYF.

The V and J genes are TRBV6-5 and TRBJ2-7; D might be TRBD1 (6 bases). The V end was cut by 4 bases, the J end by 2 bases, with 12 bases between. The CDR3 runs 14 residues. Germline CDR1 reads MNHEY; CDR2 reads SVGAGI. This CDR3 reads CASSLTGRTYEQYF. CDR3 sequence (DNA): TGTGCCAGCAGTTTAACAGGGAGAACCTACGAGCAGTACTTC.

This rearrangement joins TRBV29-1 to TRBJ1-1; possible D gene TRBD1, 6 bases. V lost 2 bases and J lost 0, with 7 bases in between. The CDR3 runs 13 residues. From germline, CDR1 is SQVTM and CDR2 ANQGSEA. CDR3 residues: CSVETGLNTEAFF. The CDR3 DNA reads TGCAGCGTTGAAACAGGGCTGAACACTGAAGCTTTCTTT.

The chain employs TRBV5-1 and TRBJ2-5, with a tentative D call TRBD2 (6 bases). The CDR3 contains 13 residues. V was cut by 1 base and J by 3 bases, with 7 bases left in between. CDR1 and CDR2 (germline): SGHRS, YFSETQ. CDR3 sequence (DNA): TGCGCCAGCAGCTTGTGGGGGGAAGAGACCCAGTACTTC. Translated, it gives CASSLWGEETQYF. Complete variable domain (other parts from reference TRBV5-1 and TRBJ2-5): KAGVTQTPRYLIKTRGQQVTLSCSPISGHRSVSWYQQTPGQGLQFLFEYFSETQRNKGNFPGRFSGRQFSNSRSEMNVSTLELGDSALYLCASSLWGEETQYFGPGTRLLVL.

The chain combines TRBV5-5 with TRBJ2-7; weak D call: TRBD2 (6 bases). Germline assignment: CDR1 SGHKS and CDR2 YYEKEE (reference sequence). The CDR3 covers 15 residues. V lost 4 bases, J lost 2 bases, and 16 bases lay in between. The CDR3 is CASSPGPVAAYEQYF. The CDR3 DNA reads TGTGCCAGCAGCCCGGGCCCGGTAGCGGCCTACGAGCAGTACTTC.

The rearrangement links TRBV19 to TRBJ2-5; TRBD2 might be the D (6 bases). The ends were cut back, 5 bases at V and 1 base at J, with 11 bases in the middle. Looked up from germline, CDR1 is LNHDA and CDR2 is SQIVND (reference sequence). The length of the CDR3 is 14 residues. CDR3 loop: CASSPGDFQETQYF. The CDR3 DNA reads as TGTGCCAGTAGTCCTGGGGACTTCCAAGAGACCCAGTACTTC.

This chain links TRBV7-6 with TRBJ2-7; TRBD1 matches at 9 bases. Germline-derived CDR1 and CDR2 are SGHVS and FNYEAQ. With V trimmed by 3 bases and J by 4 bases, 7 bases remained unmatched. CDR3 size: 15 residues. DNA for the CDR3: TGTGCCAGCAGCTTGTCCGACAGGGGGTCGTACGAGCAGTACTTC. Its translation is CASSLSDRGSYEQYF.

The rearrangement links TRBV7-8 to TRBJ1-1, with 8 bases fitting TRBD1. This CDR3 has 14 residues. Germline lookup yields CDR1 SGHVS and CDR2 FQNEAQ. The ends lost 5 bases at V and 3 bases at J; junction bases unmatched: 5. The CDR3 protein is CASSRQGLYTEAFF. Here the CDR3 DNA reads TGTGCCAGCAGCAGACAGGGGTTGTACACTGAAGCTTTCTTT.

The chain couples TRBV5-4 to TRBJ2-5; TRBD1 aligns across 10 bases. The CDR3 has 16 residues. Germline lookup yields CDR1 SGHNT and CDR2 YYREEE (reference sequence). Trimming took 4 bases from V and 4 from J; bases not matched to a gene: 10. For the CDR3, the DNA is TGTGCCAGCAGCCGGAACTGGGACAGGGGTGGAGAGACCCAGTACTTC. Its translation is CASSRNWDRGGETQYF.